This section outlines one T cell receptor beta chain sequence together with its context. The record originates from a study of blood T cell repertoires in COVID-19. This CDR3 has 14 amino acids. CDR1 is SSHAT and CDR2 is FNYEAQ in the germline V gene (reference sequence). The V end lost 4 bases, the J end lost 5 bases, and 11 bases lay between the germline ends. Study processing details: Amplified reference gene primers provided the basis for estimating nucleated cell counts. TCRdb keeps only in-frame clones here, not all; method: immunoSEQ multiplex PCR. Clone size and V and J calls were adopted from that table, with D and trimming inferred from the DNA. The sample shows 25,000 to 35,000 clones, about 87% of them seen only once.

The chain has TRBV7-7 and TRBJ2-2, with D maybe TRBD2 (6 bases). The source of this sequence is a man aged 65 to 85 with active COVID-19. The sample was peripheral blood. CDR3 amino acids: CASSSSRGTGELFF. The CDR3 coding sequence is TGTGCCAGCAGCTCCTCGCGGGGTACCGGGGAGCTGTTTTTT.